Sequencing of this T cell receptor beta chain was carried out in a study of cytomegalovirus exposure and HLA in healthy donors. General observations from the study: Rarity held for most TCR sequences, but there were some public TCRs that occurred in many donors. From TCR beta sequences, most subjects' HLA-A and HLA-B alleles were reportedly predicted accurately. The study labeled fewer than 200 TCR beta chains cytomegalovirus-associated.

Vbeta (60) and Jbeta (13) primers were used in the PCR. Repertoires were generated with immunoSEQ multiplex PCR, while TCRdb's copy carries only in-frame clones and drops some. The top ten hold under 2% of the sample, which has about 160,000 clones, around four fifths seen once. Concerning this clone itself: Its antigen remains unidentified.

The TCR comes from a woman under 30 in good health and CMV-seronegative. Specimen: PBMCs.

CDR3 sequence reads: CASSLALGTPNYGYTF. As DNA, the CDR3 is TGTGCCAGCAGCTTAGCGCTCGGGACTCCTAACTATGGCTACACCTTC. V gene TRBV7-8 combines with J gene TRBJ1-2; weak D call: TRBD1 (5 bases). The V gene's germline CDR1 is SGHVS and CDR2 FQNEAQ. The V end lost 0 bases, the J end lost 0 bases, and 11 bases lay between the germline ends. CDR3 length: 16 amino acids.